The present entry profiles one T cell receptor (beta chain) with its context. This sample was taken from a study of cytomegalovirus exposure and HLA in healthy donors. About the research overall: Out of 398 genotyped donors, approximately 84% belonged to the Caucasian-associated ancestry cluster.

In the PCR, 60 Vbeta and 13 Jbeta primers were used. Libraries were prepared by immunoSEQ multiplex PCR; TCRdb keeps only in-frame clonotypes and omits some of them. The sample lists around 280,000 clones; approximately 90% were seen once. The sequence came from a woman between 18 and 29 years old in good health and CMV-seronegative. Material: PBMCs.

CDR3 DNA sequence: TGTGCCTGGAGCGGGACAGCCTCTAATGAAAAACTGTTTTTT. Translating gives CAWSGTASNEKLFF. The chain couples TRBV30 to TRBJ1-4, with 7 bases matching TRBD1. The CDR3 consists of 14 residues. Germline V gene sequence: CDR1 GTSNPN, CDR2 SVGIG (reference sequence). With 3 bases clipped from V and 3 bases from J, the junction kept 4 bases outside the gene matches.